This T cell receptor beta chain is drawn from a study of T cell responses to AZD1222 COVID-19 vaccine. Findings and caveats of the study: Compared with day 0, the breadth and depth of the Spike-specific TCR repertoire rose significantly after two doses of AZD1222.

On this clone: The antigen remains undetermined.

Some clones are missing from TCRdb's copy, which holds only in-frame ones; the method was immunoSEQ multiplex PCR. The repertoire holds 95,000 to 150,000 clones, roughly 92% seen once, with roughly 1.8% in the top ten. The CDR3 covers 13 residues. The V gene's germline CDR1 is SGHAT and CDR2 FQNNGV. The V and J ends lost 8 bases and 4 bases respectively, with 14 bases between them. The rearrangement links TRBV11-2 to TRBJ1-1, with a weak D call TRBD1 (5 bases). This TCR derives from an adult in good health. Source: peripheral blood, taken on day 0 of AZD1222 vaccination. Here the CDR3 reads CASAATGGTEAFF. In nucleotides, the CDR3 is TGTGCCAGCGCCGCGACCGGGGGCACTGAAGCTTTCTTT.